Sequencing of this TCR beta chain was carried out in a study of CD8+CD57+ T cells in acquired aplastic anemia. Study details: The mean DNA yield obtained from sorted CD4+ and CD8+ cells came to about 3 ug. Study-level findings and limits: Overlapping CD8+ CDR3 repertoires of patients and controls contained around 31 shared sequences. Patients were compared with controls for CD8+ Simpson's diversity, and no significant difference emerged.

TCR beta VDJ combinations and CDR3 sequences were profiled from genomic DNA. TCRdb redid the calling of the reads with MiXCR, one entry per CDR3 protein. This sample has under 350,000 distinct CDR3 sequences, with approximately 57% found just once. In germline, CDR1 is SNHLY, CDR2 FYNNEI. Losses at the gene ends were 6 bases for V and 0 bases for J; bases not matched to a gene: 11. The length of the CDR3 is 18 residues. Concerning this clonotype itself: The antigen remains unidentified.

Input material: sorted CD4+, CD8+, or CD8+CD57+ T cells (not recorded which) from PBMCs. The receptor's source is a human donor with severe aplastic anemia or a healthy control (not recorded which). The chain joins TRBV2 to TRBJ1-4; 9 bases map to TRBD1. In nucleotides, the CDR3 is TGTGCCAGCAGGGGGGACAGGGTGCAACAGACAACTAATGAAAAACTGTTTTTT. This codes for CASRGDRVQQTTNEKLFF.